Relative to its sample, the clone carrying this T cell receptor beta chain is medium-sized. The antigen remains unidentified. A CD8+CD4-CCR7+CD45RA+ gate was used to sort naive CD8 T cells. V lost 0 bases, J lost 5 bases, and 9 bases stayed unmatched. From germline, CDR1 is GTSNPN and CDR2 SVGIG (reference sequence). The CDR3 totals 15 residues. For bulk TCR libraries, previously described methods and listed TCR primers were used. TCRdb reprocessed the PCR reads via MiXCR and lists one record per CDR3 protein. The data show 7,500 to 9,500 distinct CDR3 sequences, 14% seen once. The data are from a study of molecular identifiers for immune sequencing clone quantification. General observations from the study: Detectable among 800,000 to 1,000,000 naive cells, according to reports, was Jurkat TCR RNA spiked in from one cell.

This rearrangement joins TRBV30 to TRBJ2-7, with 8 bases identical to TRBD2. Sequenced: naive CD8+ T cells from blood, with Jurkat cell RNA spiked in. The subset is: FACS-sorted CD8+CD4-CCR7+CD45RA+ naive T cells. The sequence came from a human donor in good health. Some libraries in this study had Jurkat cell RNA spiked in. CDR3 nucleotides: TGTGCCTGGAGTGTACTGGCGGGGGGAAGCGACGAGCAGTACTTC. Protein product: CAWSVLAGGSDEQYF.